This TCR beta chain is from a study of blood T cell repertoires in COVID-19. Turning to the study itself: Samples came from the United States, Italy and Spain, spanning acute and convalescent COVID-19. Sources were T cells, B-cell-depleted T cells, or PBMCs; the material itself was cDNA or gDNA.

Clones were sequenced by immunoSEQ multiplex PCR, and TCRdb holds only the in-frame ones, with some missing. Of nearly 200,000 clones in the sample, roughly 90% were seen once. Germline CDR1 MNHEY, CDR2 SVGAGI. Trimming took 3 bases from V and 5 from J, leaving 11 bases between them. The CDR3 has 14 residues. The chain combines TRBV6-5 with TRBJ1-5; D gene uncertain. The sequenced sample consisted of peripheral blood. The source is a woman between 40 and 50 years old who had recovered from COVID-19. The CDR3 loop reads CASSYSGSDQPQHF. The CDR3 DNA sequence: TGTGCCAGCAGTTATTCGGGGTCGGATCAGCCCCAGCATTTT.